Below, 21 T cell receptor beta chains from the same sample are listed, as sequenced in a study of blood T cell repertoires in COVID-19. Using immunoSEQ multiplex PCR, the repertoire was profiled, and TCRdb retains in-frame clones only, with some absent. The sample has roughly 380,000 clones; roughly nine tenths are singletons. Sequenced input: peripheral blood. Receptors were obtained from a woman aged 55-70 years with COVID-19, enrolled during active disease.

The chain joins TRBV5-1 to TRBJ2-5, with a possible D match to TRBD2 (5 bases). This CDR3 has 16 amino acids. CDR1 SGHRS and CDR2 YFSETQ come from the germline V gene. Trimming cost V 0 bases and J 1 base, with 13 bases left between them. CDR3 in amino acids: CASSLALAPIQETQYF. CDR3 DNA sequence: TGCGCCAGCAGCTTGGCTCTAGCACCAATCCAAGAGACCCAGTACTTC.

The chain has TRBV4-2 and TRBJ1-2; D unresolved. The CDR3 contains 13 residues. The V and J ends lost 1 base and 12 bases respectively, with 15 bases between them. Germline V gene sequence: CDR1 LGHNA, CDR2 YNFKEQ. The CDR3 sequence is CASSQGEGGLDTF. The CDR3 nucleotides are TGTGCCAGCAGCCAAGGGGAGGGAGGGCTTGACACCTTC.

The chain couples TRBV12-3 or TRBV12-4 to TRBJ2-7; D perhaps matches TRBD1 (5 bases). The CDR3 is 13 amino acids. V lost 1 base and J lost 3, with 7 bases in between. The CDR3 loop is CASSLGQGYEQYF. The CDR3 DNA reads as TGTGCCAGCAGTTTAGGGCAGGGCTACGAGCAGTACTTC.

This chain uses TRBV6-6 with TRBJ1-5; 10 bases map to TRBD1. The CDR3 extends over 15 amino acids. The V and J ends lost 4 bases and 6 bases, in that order; junction bases with no gene match: 6. The germline CDR1 and CDR2 sequences are MNHNY and SVGAGI (reference sequence). CDR3 region: CASSFGDRGGQPQHF. The CDR3 region has the DNA TGTGCCAGCAGTTTTGGGGACAGGGGCGGTCAGCCCCAGCATTTT.

This clone has a single count. The chain combines TRBV25-1 with TRBJ1-2; D possibly corresponds to TRBD1 (5 bases). This CDR3 region has 13 residues. V was trimmed by 4 bases and J by 8 bases, leaving 14 bases between them. Germline-derived CDR1 and CDR2 are MGHDK and SYGVNS. The DNA of the CDR3 is TGTGCCAGCAGTGGGGGCCTTATGGGAGGCTACACCTTC. Translated, it gives CASSGGLMGGYTF.

This clone was counted once. The chain couples TRBV28 to TRBJ1-1; 7 nucleotides line up with TRBD1. J was trimmed by 11 bases and V by 5 bases; bases with no gene match: 11. Germline assignment: CDR1 MDHEN and CDR2 SYDVKM. CDR3 size: 13 residues. CDR3 loop: CASSPGTGVDAFF. The CDR3 bases are TGTGCCAGCAGTCCCGGCACAGGGGTCGACGCTTTCTTT. The full variable domain, rest sourced from reference TRBV28 and TRBJ1-1, is DVKVTQSSRYLVKRTGEKVFLECVQDMDHENMFWYRQDPGLGLRLIYFSYDVKMKEKGDIPEGYSVSREKKERFSLILESASTNQTSMYLCASSPGTGVDAFFGQGTRLTVV.

V and J are TRBV3-1 (or the pseudogene TRBV3-2) and TRBJ1-3; D not certain. Germline CDR1 is LGHDT and CDR2 is YNNKEL (reference sequence). This CDR3 has 13 residues. V lost 4 bases and J lost 0, with 4 bases in between. The CDR3 reads CASSPYSGNTIYF. The CDR3 region has the DNA TGTGCCAGCAGCCCTTACTCTGGAAACACCATATATTTT.

This sequence joins TRBV18 and TRBJ2-2; D is perhaps TRBD1 (6 bases). Per the germline V gene, CDR1 is KGHSH and CDR2 is LQKENI. V was clipped by 3 bases and J by 4 bases, with 12 bases between them. CDR3 size: 15 residues. The CDR3 nucleotides read TGTGCCAGCTCACCGGACAGTTTAAGCACCGGGGAGCTGTTTTTT. Its protein product is CASSPDSLSTGELFF.

The J gene is TRBJ2-3, the V gene TRBV7-9; 11 bases are shared with TRBD1. This CDR3 comprises 16 residues. CDR1 is SEHNR, CDR2 FQNEAQ, per germline (reference sequence). Trimming at V came to 3 bases and at J to 1 base, leaving 3 bases not matched to a gene. CDR3 sequence: CASSFGDRGGTDTQYF. CDR3 nucleotide sequence: TGTGCCAGCAGCTTCGGGGACAGGGGGGGCACAGATACGCAGTATTTT.

A word on this clone: This same CDR3 is encoded by further DNA sequences in the sample. The V call is TRBV6-6, the J call TRBJ2-6, with D possibly TRBD1 on 6 matching bases. From germline, CDR1 is MNHNY and CDR2 SVGAGI (reference sequence). This CDR3 region has 15 residues. Deletions cut 5 bases from V and 4 bases from J, with 12 bases between. CDR3 bases: TGTGCCAGCAGTCCACAGGGTACCGGGGCCAACGTCCTGACTTTC. It encodes CASSPQGTGANVLTF.

This chain uses TRBV4-2 with TRBJ1-5; TRBD1 is a possible D gene (5 bases). Germline CDR1 is LGHNA and CDR2 is YNFKEQ. Trimming took off 0 bases at V and 2 bases at J, with 17 bases between the two ends. The CDR3 has 18 residues. DNA of the CDR3: TGTGCCAGCAGCCAAGAACCCGACAGTCCTATTGGCAATCAGCCCCAGCATTTT. It is translated as CASSQEPDSPIGNQPQHF.

In this sample, this clone turned up once. The genes are TRBV5-8 and TRBJ2-1; the D is unclear. This CDR3 spans 12 amino acids. Germline V lookup: CDR1 SGHTS, CDR2 YDEGEE. Trimming removed 4 bases at V and 8 bases at J, with 10 bases between. CDR3 in DNA: TGTGCCAGCAGCCTCGCGGTGGATGAGCAGTTCTTC. Its translation: CASSLAVDEQFF.

The chain links TRBV7-2 to TRBJ2-3; D ambiguous. The CDR3 consists of 11 residues. CDR1 SGHTA and CDR2 FQGNSA come from the germline V gene. Trimming stripped 5 bases from V and 2 bases from J, with 2 bases between. CDR3 region: CASSHTDTQYF. The DNA of the CDR3 is TGTGCCAGCAGCCACACAGATACGCAGTATTTT.

The rearrangement uses TRBV29-1 and TRBJ2-1; possible D gene TRBD1, 6 bases. From germline, CDR1 is SQVTM and CDR2 ANQGSEA. The CDR3 has 13 amino acids. Trimming removed 1 base from V and 7 bases from J, with 11 bases in between. In nucleotides, the CDR3 is TGCAGCGTTGAAGTGGGGGCAGGGAATGAGCAGTTCTTC. The encoded protein is CSVEVGAGNEQFF.

This clone came up once. The rearrangement joins TRBV4-2 to TRBJ2-7, with TRBD1 as a possible D gene (7 bases). CDR3 length: 19 residues. Germline V lookup: CDR1 LGHNA, CDR2 YNFKEQ. V dropped 1 base and J dropped 5 bases, with 27 bases sitting between them. CDR3 loop: CASSQGVDRRVGRPDEQYF. CDR3 coding DNA: TGTGCCAGCAGCCAAGGGGTGGACAGGAGGGTAGGAAGGCCCGACGAGCAGTACTTC.

The V gene is TRBV15, the J gene TRBJ1-4; D is undetermined. Trimming removed 0 bases from V and 8 bases from J, with 10 bases in between. Per germline, CDR1 LNHNV and CDR2 YYDKDF (reference sequence). The CDR3 consists of 14 residues. The CDR3 DNA sequence: TGTGCCACCAGCAGAGAAAGTGGAGGGGAAAAACTGTTTTTT. As protein: CATSRESGGEKLFF.

The chain joins TRBV4-1 to TRBJ1-5; a weak D match, TRBD1 (5 bases). The CDR3 length is 15 residues. V was clipped by 0 bases and J by 0 bases, with 6 bases between them. From germline, CDR1 is MGHRA and CDR2 YSYEKL. The CDR3 coding sequence is TGCGCCAGCAGCCAAGAGGGGCCTAGCAATCAGCCCCAGCATTTT. Amino acids: CASSQEGPSNQPQHF.

The chain joins TRBV4-2 to TRBJ1-2; a weak D match, TRBD1 (5 bases). V lost 0 bases and J lost 0, with 14 bases in between. The CDR3 contains 17 residues. Looked up from germline, CDR1 is LGHNA and CDR2 is YNFKEQ. The CDR3 loop is CASSQDRGVNPNYGYTF. The CDR3 coding sequence is TGTGCCAGCAGCCAAGATCGGGGGGTTAATCCTAACTATGGCTACACCTTC.

The chain carries TRBV10-3 and TRBJ1-1; 7 bases line up with TRBD1. This CDR3 has 13 amino acids. With 3 bases clipped from V and 3 bases from J, the junction kept 1 base outside the gene matches. The V gene's germline CDR1 is ENHRY and CDR2 SYGVKD. CDR3 in amino acids: CAISEGGYTEAFF. In DNA form, the CDR3 reads TGTGCCATCAGTGAAGGGGGCTACACTGAAGCTTTCTTT.

This clone was detected only a few times. The chain employs TRBV6-5 and TRBJ1-2, with D perhaps matching TRBD1 (5 bases). V was cut by 6 bases and J by 7 bases, with 18 bases left in between. Germline CDR1 is MNHEY and CDR2 is SVGAGI. This CDR3 is built from 14 residues. The CDR3 region is CASRAIGRGSGYTF. CDR3 DNA sequence: TGTGCCAGCAGGGCTATTGGAAGGGGTTCTGGCTACACCTTC.

The V and J genes are TRBV6-6 and TRBJ1-3, with D unresolved. Germline V gene sequence: CDR1 MNHNY, CDR2 SVGAGI (reference sequence). This CDR3 has 14 residues. V shed 7 bases and J shed 0 bases, with 10 bases lying between them. DNA for the CDR3: TGTGCCAGCACCCTAACGGGCTCTGGAAACACCATATATTTT. The encoded protein is CASTLTGSGNTIYF.